The present T cell receptor (beta chain) was sequenced within a study of blood T cell repertoires in COVID-19. Study-wide context: Some COVID-19 samples were acute and others convalescent; all came from the United States, Italy and Spain.

Patients from Seattle were sampled longitudinally, starting during active infection. The J segment lost 2 bases and the V segment lost 6 bases, leaving 15 bases of the junction unmatched. CDR1 LGHNA and CDR2 YNFKEQ come from the germline V gene. This CDR3 has 18 residues. In the original analysis: Using reference gene primer amplification, nucleated cell counts were estimated. The assay was immunoSEQ multiplex PCR, and TCRdb's table has in-frame clones only and misses some. That table gives V, J and clone size, and the DNA gave D and trimming. The repertoire holds around 200,000 clones, with roughly 88% as singletons.

Sequencing input: peripheral blood. The chain links TRBV4-2 to TRBJ2-3, with TRBD2 identical over 9 bases. This TCR derives from a middle-aged woman with COVID-19, enrolled during active disease. CDR3 in amino acids: CASSLYILAGDDTDTQYF. The CDR3 DNA follows: TGTGCCAGCAGTCTTTACATTTTAGCGGGGGATGACACAGATACGCAGTATTTT.